This record looks at one TCR beta chain sequence and its context. Measured with immunoSEQ multiplex PCR; TCRdb has only the in-frame clones, and not every one. The profile shows roughly 140,000 clones, less than 90% of them singletons. V was clipped by 3 bases and J by 3 bases, with 14 bases between them. The V gene's germline CDR1 is SEHNR and CDR2 FQNEAQ (reference sequence). This CDR3 is built from 15 residues. These data originate in a study of blood T cell repertoires in COVID-19. Sequenced material: PBMCs or T cells enriched from blood (not recorded which). The chain employs TRBV7-9 and TRBJ1-2; possible D gene TRBD1, 6 bases. The TCR sequence derives from a woman aged 45 to 65 who had been exposed to COVID-19. CDR3 loop: CASSLTNRVDYGYTF. CDR3 nucleotides: TGTGCCAGCAGCTTGACGAACAGGGTTGACTATGGCTACACCTTC.